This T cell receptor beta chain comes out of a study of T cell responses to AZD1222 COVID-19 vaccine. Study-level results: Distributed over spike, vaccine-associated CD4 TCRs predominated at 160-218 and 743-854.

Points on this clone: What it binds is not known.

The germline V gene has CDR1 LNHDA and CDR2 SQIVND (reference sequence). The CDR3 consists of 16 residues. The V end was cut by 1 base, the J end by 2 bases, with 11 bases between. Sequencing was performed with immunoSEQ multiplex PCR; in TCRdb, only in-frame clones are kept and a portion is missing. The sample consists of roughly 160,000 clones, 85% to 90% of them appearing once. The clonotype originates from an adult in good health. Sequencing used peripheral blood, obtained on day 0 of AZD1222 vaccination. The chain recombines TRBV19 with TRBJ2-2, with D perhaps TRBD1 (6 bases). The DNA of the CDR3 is TGTGCCAGTAGTATAGCCGGGACACTTAACACCGGGGAGCTGTTTTTT. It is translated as CASSIAGTLNTGELFF.